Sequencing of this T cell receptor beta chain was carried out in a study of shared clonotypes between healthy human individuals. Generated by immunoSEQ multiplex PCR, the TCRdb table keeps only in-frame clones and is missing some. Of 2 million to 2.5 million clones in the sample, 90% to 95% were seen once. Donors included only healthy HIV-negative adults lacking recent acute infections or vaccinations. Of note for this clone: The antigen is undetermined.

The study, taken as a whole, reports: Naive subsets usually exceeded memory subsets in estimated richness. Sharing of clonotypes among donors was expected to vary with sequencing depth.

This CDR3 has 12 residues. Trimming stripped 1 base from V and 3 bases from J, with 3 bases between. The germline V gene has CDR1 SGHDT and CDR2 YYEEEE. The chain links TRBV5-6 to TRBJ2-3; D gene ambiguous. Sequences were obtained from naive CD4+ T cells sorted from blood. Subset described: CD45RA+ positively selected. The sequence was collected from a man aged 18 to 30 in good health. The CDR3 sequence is CASSLITDTQYF. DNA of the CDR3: TGTGCCAGCAGCTTGATAACAGATACGCAGTATTTT.